This T cell receptor beta chain was recovered during a study of T-cell memory formation after mild COVID-19. Study background: TCR clusters were mostly confined to one donor each. The study, taken as a whole, reports: The authors did not confirm SARS-CoV-2 specificity of second-wave clones peaking day 37. Certain responding clones were present in pre-infection memory, suggesting participation of cross-reactive memory.

The CDR3 loop spans 15 amino acids. Trimming took off 4 bases at V and 4 bases at J, with 16 bases between the two ends. CDR1 is SGHAT, CDR2 FQNNGV, per germline. This clonotype occurred a few times. Its antigen remains unidentified. From the 5' RACE reads, TCRdb called clonotypes with MiXCR, one entry per CDR3 protein. The data show under 300,000 distinct CDR3 sequences, approximately 18% seen once. The gene calls are TRBV11-2 and TRBJ1-2; weak D call: TRBD1 (6 bases). Sequencing was performed on PBMCs or a T cell subset sorted from them (not recorded which). This clonotype was obtained from a man between 18 and 29 years old who had mild COVID-19 (a few samples of this study predate the infection). Cell type and time point are not known. CDR3 in amino acids: CASSSSRGQIYGYTF. The CDR3, as DNA: TGTGCCAGCAGCTCCTCGCGGGGACAAATCTATGGCTACACCTTC.